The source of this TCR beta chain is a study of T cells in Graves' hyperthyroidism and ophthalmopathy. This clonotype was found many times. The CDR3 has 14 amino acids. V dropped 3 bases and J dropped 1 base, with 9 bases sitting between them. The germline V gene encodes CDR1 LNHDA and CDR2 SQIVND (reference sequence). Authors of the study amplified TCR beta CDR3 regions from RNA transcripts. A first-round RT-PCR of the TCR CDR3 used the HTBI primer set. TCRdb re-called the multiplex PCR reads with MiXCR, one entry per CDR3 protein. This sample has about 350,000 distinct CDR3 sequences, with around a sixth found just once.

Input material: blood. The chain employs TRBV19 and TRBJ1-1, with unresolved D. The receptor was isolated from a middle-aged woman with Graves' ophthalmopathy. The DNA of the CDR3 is TGTGCCAGTAGTATCAAAGCCAGGAACACTGAAGCTTTCTTT. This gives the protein CASSIKARNTEAFF. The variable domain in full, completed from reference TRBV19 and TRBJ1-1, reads DGGITQSPKYLFRKEGQNVTLSCEQNLNHDAMYWYRQDPGQGLRLIYYSQIVNDFQKGDIAEGYSVSREKKESFPLTVTSAQKNPTAFYLCASSIKARNTEAFFGQGTRLTVV.